These T cell receptor beta chains were read from a single sample in a study of low-dose radiotherapy and immunotherapy resistance in tumors. TCRdb used MiXCR to reprocess the reads, holding one entry per CDR3 protein. The sample records approximately 46,000 distinct CDR3 sequences, less than 30% being singletons. Sequencing was performed on PBMCs, taken after low-dose radiotherapy plus immunotherapy. The receptors here all came from a male donor with prostate cancer. Each CDR3 is given with its conserved first and last residue. The D gene is left open where the match is weak. A row's size may be missing; if present it is once, few, many or a size class.

clone size	V gene	J gene	D gene	CDR3 protein	CDR3 DNA
many	TRBV7-6	TRBJ2-5	NA	CASSLANRETQYF	TGTGCCAGCAGCTTGGCCAATCGGGAGACCCAGTACTTC
many	TRBV11-2	TRBJ2-2	TRBD1	CASSRHPGQGENTGELFF	TGTGCCAGCAGCCGACACCCGGGACAGGGTGAGAACACCGGGGAGCTGTTTTTT
NA	TRBV6-2/TRBV6-3	TRBJ2-4	NA	CASSVTHPAKNIQYF	TGTGCCAGCAGTGTAACACACCCAGCCAAAAACATTCAGTACTTC
many	TRBV10-1	TRBJ1-4	NA	CASSEEGTEKLFF	TGCGCCAGCAGTGAAGAGGGGACAGAAAAACTGTTTTTT
many	TRBV19	TRBJ2-7	TRBD1	CASSRNGDRDEQYF	TGTGCCAGTAGCCGCAACGGGGACAGGGACGAGCAGTACTTC
many	TRBV7-9	TRBJ1-6	NA	CASSQDKQPYNSPLHF	TGTGCCAGCAGTCAGGACAAACAGCCCTATAATTCACCCCTCCACTTT
many	TRBV20-1	TRBJ1-4	TRBD1	CSAAGQLNEKLFF	TGCAGTGCAGCGGGACAGCTCAATGAAAAACTGTTTTTT
NA	TRBV6-6	TRBJ2-3	NA	CACSYSAATDTRYF	TGTGCCTGCAGTTACTCGGCCGCCACAGATACGCGGTATTTT
NA	TRBV3-1	TRBJ2-5	TRBD1	CASSRQGQGSGETQYF	TGTGCCAGCAGCCGTCAGGGACAGGGTTCGGGAGAGACCCAGTACTTC
few	TRBV13	TRBJ1-1	NA	CASSLGRLDGNTEAFF	TGTGCCAGCAGCTTAGGCCGATTGGACGGGAACACTGAAGCTTTCTTT
many	TRBV6-6	TRBJ2-7	NA	CASNPGRGSSSYEQYF	TGTGCCAGCAACCCAGGCCGGGGATCCTCCTCCTACGAGCAGTACTTC
many	TRBV6-1	TRBJ1-2	TRBD1	CASSDTPGQGFGYTF	TGTGCCAGCAGTGATACCCCGGGACAGGGATTTGGCTACACCTTC